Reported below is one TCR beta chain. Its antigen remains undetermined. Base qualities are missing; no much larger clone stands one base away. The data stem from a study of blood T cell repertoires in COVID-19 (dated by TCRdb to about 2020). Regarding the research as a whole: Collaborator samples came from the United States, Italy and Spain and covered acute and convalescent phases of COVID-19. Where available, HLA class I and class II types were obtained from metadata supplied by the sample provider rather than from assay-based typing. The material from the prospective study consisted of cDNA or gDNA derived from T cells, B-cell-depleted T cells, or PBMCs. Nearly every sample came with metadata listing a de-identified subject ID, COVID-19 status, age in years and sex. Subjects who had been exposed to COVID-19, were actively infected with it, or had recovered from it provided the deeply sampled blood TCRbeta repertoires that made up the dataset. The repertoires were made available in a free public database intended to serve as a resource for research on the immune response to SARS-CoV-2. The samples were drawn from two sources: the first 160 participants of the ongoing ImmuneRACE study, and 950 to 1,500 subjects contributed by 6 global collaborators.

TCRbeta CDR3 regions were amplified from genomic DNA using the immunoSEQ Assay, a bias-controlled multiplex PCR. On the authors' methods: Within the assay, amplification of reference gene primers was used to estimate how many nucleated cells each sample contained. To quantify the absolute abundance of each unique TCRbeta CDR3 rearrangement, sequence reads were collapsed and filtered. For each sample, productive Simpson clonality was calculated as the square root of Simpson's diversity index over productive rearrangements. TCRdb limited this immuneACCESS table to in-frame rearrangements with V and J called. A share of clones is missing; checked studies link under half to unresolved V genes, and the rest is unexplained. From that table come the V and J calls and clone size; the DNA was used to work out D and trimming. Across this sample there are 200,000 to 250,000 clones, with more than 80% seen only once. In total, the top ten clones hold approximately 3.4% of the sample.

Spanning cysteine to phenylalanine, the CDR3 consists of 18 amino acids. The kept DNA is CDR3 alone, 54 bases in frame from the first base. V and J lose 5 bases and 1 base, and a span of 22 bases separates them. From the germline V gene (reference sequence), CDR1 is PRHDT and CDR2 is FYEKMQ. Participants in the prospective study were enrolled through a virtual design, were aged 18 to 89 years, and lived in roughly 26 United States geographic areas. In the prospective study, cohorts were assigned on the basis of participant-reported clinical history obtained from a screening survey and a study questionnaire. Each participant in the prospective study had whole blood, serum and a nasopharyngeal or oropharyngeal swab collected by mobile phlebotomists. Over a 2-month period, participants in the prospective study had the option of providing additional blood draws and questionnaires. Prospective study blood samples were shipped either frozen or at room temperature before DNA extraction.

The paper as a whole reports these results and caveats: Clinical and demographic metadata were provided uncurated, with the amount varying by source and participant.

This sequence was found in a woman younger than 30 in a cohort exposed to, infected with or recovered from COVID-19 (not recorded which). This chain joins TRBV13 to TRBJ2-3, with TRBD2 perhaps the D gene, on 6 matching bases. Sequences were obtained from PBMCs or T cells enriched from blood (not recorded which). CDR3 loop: CASSPPPGWGGGTDTQYF. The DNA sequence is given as TGTGCCAGCAGCCCCCCCCCGGGGTGGGGAGGAGGCACAGATACGCAGTATTTT.